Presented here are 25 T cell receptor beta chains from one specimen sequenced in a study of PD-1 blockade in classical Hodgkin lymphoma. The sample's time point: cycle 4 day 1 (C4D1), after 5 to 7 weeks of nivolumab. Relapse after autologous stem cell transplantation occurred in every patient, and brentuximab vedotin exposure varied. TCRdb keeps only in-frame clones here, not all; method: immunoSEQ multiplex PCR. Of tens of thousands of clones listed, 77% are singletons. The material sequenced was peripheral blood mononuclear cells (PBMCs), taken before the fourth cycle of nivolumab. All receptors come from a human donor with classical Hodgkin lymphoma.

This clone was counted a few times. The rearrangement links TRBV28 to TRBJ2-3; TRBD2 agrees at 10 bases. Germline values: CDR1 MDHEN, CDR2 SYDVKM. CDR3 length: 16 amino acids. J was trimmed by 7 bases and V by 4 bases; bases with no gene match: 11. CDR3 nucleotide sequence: TGTGCCAGCAGTTCCTATACTAGCGGGGACATTCATACGCAGTATTTT. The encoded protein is CASSSYTSGDIHTQYF.

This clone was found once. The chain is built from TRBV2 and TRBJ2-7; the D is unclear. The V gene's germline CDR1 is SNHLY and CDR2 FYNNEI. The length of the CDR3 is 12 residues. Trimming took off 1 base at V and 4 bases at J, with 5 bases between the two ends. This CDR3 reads CASSEGSYEQYF. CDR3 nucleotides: TGTGCCAGCAGTGAAGGGTCGTACGAGCAGTACTTC.

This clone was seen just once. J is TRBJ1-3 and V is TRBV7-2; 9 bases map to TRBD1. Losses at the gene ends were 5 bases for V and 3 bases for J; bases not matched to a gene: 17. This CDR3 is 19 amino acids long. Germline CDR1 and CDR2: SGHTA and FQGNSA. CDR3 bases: TGTGCCAGCAGCATCCAAAAGGGCTACGACAGGGGGGGTGGAAACACCATATATTTT. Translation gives CASSIQKGYDRGGGNTIYF. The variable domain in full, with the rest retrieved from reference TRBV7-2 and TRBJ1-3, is GAGVSQSPSNKVTEKGKDVELRCDPISGHTALYWYRQSLGQGLEFLIYFQGNSAPDKSGLPSDRFSAERTGGSVSTLTIQRTQQEDSAVYLCASSIQKGYDRGGGNTIYFGEGSWLTVV.

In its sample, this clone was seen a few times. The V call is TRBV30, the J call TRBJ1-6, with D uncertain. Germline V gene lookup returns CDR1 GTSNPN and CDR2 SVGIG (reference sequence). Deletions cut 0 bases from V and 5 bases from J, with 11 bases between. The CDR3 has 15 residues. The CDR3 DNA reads TGTGCCTGGAGTGTACCAGGTCCACATAATTCACCCCTCCACTTT. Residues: CAWSVPGPHNSPLHF.

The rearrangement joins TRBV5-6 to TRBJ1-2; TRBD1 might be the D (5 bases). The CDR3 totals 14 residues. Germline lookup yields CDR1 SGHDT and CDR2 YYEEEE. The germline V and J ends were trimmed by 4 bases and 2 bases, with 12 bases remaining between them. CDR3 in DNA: TGTGCCAGCAGCCTTCCCGGGGGAAACTATGGCTACACCTTC. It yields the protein CASSLPGGNYGYTF.

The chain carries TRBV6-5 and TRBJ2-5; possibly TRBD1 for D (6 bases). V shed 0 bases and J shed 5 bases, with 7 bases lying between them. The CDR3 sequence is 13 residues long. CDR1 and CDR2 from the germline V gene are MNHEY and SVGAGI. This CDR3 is CASSYSRGETQYF. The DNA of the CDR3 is TGTGCCAGCAGTTACTCGAGGGGGGAGACCCAGTACTTC.

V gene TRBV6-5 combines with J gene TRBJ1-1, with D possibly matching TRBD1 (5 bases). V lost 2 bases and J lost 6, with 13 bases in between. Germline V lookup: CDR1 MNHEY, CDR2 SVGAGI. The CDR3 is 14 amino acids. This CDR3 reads CASSYVGGRSEAFF. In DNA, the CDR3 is TGTGCCAGCAGTTACGTGGGGGGAAGGTCTGAAGCTTTCTTT.

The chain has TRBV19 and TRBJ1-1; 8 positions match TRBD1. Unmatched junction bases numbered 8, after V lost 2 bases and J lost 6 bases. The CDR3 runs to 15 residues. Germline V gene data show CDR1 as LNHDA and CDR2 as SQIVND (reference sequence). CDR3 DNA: TGTGCCAGTAGTATACAGGGGGCGCGATTGTCTGAAGCTTTCTTT. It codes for CASSIQGARLSEAFF. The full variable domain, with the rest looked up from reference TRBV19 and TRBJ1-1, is DGGITQSPKYLFRKEGQNVTLSCEQNLNHDAMYWYRQDPGQGLRLIYYSQIVNDFQKGDIAEGYSVSREKKESFPLTVTSAQKNPTAFYLCASSIQGARLSEAFFGQGTRLTVV.

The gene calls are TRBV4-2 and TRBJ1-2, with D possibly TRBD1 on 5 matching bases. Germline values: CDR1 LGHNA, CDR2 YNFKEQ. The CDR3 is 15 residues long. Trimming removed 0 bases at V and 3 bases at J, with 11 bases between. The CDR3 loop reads CASSQDSGKDYGYTF. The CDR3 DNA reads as TGTGCCAGCAGCCAAGATTCAGGGAAGGACTATGGCTACACCTTC.

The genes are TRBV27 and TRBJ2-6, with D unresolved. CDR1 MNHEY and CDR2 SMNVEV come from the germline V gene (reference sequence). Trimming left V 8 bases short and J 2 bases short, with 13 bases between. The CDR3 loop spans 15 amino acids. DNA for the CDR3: TGTGCCAGCTCACCGATGGGTGCTGGGGCCAACGTCCTGACTTTC. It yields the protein CASSPMGAGANVLTF.

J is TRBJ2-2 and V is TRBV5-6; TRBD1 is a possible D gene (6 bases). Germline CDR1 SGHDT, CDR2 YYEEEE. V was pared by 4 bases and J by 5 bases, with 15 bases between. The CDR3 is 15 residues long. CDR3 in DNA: TGTGCCAGCAGCCCCGGGACAACGGTAACCGGGGAGCTGTTTTTT. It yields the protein CASSPGTTVTGELFF.

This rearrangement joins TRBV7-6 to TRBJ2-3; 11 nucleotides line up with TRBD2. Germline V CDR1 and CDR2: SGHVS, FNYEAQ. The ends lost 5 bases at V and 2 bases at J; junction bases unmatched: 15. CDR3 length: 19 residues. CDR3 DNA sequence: TGTGCCAGCAGCACACGCAAACTAGGACTAGCGGGCCCCACAGATACGCAGTATTTT. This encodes CASSTRKLGLAGPTDTQYF.

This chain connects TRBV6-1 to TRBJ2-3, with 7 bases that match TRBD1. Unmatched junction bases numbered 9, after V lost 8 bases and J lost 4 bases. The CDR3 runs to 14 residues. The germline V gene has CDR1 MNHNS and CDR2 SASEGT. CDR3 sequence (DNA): TGTGCCAGCGCATTAAAGGGGACAGCAGATACGCAGTATTTT. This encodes CASALKGTADTQYF.

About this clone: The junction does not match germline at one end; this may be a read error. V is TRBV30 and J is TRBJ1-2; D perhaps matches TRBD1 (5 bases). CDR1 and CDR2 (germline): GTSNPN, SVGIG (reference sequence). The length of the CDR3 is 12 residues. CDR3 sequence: CALQQGNFGYTF. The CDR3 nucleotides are TGTGCCTTACAGCAGGGAAACTTTGGCTACACCTTC.

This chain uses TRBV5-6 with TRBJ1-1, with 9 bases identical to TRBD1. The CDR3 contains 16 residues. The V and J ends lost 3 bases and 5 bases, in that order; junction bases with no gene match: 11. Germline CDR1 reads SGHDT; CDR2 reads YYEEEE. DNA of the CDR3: TGTGCCAGCAGCTCACCTTATACAGGGGGCGGGACTGAAGCTTTCTTT. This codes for CASSSPYTGGGTEAFF.

The CDR3 DNA follows: TGCGCCAGCAGCCAAGAGCACAGGGGCTACGAGCAGTACTTC. It specifies CASSQEHRGYEQYF. The chain links TRBV4-3 to TRBJ2-7, with 7 nucleotides matching TRBD1. CDR3 length: 14 residues. Germline CDR1 is LGHNA and CDR2 is YSLEER. V gave up 0 bases and J gave up 3 bases; unmatched junction bases: 2.

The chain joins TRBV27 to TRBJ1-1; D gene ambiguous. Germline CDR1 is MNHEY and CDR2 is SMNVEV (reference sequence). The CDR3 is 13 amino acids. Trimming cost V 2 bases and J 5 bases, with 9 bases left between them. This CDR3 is CASSLVIGTEAFF. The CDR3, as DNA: TGTGCCAGCAGTTTAGTTATCGGAACTGAAGCTTTCTTT.

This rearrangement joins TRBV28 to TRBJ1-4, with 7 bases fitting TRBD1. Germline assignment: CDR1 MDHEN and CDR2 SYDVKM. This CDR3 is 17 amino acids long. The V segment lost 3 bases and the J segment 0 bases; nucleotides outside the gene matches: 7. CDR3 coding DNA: TGTGCCAGCAGTTTCATGGGACAGCTTGCAACTAATGAAAAACTGTTTTTT. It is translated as CASSFMGQLATNEKLFF.

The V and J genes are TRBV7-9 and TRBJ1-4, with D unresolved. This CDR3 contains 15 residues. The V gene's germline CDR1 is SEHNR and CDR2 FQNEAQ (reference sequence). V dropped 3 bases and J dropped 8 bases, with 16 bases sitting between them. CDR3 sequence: CASSFDSWKGEKLFF. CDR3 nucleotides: TGTGCCAGCAGCTTTGATAGTTGGAAAGGGGAAAAACTGTTTTTT.

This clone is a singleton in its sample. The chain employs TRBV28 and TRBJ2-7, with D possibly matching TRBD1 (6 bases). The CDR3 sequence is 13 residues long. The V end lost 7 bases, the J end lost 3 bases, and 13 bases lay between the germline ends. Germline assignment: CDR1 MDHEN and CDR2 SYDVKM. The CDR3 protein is CASKDREIYEQYF. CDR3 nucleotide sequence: TGTGCCAGCAAGGACAGAGAAATCTACGAGCAGTACTTC.

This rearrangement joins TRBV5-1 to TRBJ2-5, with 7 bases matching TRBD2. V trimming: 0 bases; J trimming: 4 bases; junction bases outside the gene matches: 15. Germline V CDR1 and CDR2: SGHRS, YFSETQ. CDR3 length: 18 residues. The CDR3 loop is CASSLEGLTLGRRETQYF. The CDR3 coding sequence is TGCGCCAGCAGCTTGGAGGGACTAACCCTAGGCCGTAGAGAGACCCAGTACTTC.

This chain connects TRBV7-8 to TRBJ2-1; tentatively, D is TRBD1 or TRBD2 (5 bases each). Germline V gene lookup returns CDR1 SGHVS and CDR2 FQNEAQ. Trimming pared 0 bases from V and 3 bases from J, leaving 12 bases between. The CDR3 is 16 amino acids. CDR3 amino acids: CASSLALQRGYNEQFF. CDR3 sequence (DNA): TGTGCCAGCAGCTTAGCGCTACAGAGGGGCTACAATGAGCAGTTCTTC.

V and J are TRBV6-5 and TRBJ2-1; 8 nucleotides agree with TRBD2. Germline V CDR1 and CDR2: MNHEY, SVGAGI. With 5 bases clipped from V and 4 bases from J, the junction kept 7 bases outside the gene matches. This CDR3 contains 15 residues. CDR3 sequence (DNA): TGTGCCAGCAGTCCCTACGCGGGGGGATACAATGAGCAGTTCTTC. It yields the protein CASSPYAGGYNEQFF.

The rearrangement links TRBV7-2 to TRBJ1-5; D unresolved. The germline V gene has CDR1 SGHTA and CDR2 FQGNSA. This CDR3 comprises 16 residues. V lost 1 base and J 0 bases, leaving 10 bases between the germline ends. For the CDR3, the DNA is TGTGCCAGCAGCTTAGGGGTACCGTATAGCAATCAGCCCCAGCATTTT. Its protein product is CASSLGVPYSNQPQHF.

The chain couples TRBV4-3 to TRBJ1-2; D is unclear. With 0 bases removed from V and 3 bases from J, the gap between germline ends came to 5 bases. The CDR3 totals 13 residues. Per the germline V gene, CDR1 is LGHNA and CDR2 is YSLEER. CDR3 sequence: CASSQDWDYGYTF. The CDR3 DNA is TGCGCCAGCAGCCAAGATTGGGACTATGGCTACACCTTC.